Listed below are T cell receptor beta chains from one sample, sequenced in a study of beta chain features in type 1 diabetes. The repertoire was sequenced with immunoSEQ multiplex PCR; TCRdb's copy has only in-frame clones and lacks some. The table includes 900,000 or so clones, 17% detected once. Sequencing used naive CD4+ T cells from blood. The receptors shown here come from a woman between 18 and 30 years old in good health. Each CDR3 is given with its conserved first and last residue. D genes are given only for firm matches. A row's size may be missing; if present it is once, few, many or a size class.

CDR3 protein	CDR3 DNA	V gene	J gene	clone size	D gene
CASSPRGDEQFF	TGTGCCAGCTCCCCCCGGGGGGATGAGCAGTTCTTC	TRBV18	TRBJ2-1	few	TRBD2
CASSFDYTGELFF	TGTGCCAGCAGCTTTGATTACACCGGGGAGCTGTTTTTT	TRBV7-3	TRBJ2-2	few	-
CSIGLAGVGEQYF	TGCAGCATAGGACTAGCGGGAGTTGGTGAGCAGTACTTC	TRBV29-1	TRBJ2-7	-	TRBD2
CASSLGPGTAYEQYF	TGTGCCAGCAGCTTAGGTCCGGGAACGGCCTACGAGCAGTACTTC	TRBV7-8	TRBJ2-7	-	-
CASSLPRGNEQFF	TGTGCCAGCAGCTTACCCCGGGGGAATGAGCAGTTCTTC	TRBV7-2	TRBJ2-1	few	-
CASSKSQGTGNTIYF	TGTGCCAGCAGTAAAAGTCAAGGGACTGGAAACACCATATATTTT	TRBV6-6	TRBJ1-3	few	-
CASSPRDTPNNEQFF	TGTGCTAGCAGCCCCCGGGATACACCTAACAATGAGCAGTTCTTC	TRBV7-7	TRBJ2-1	-	-
CASSLSPGYEQYF	TGTGCCAGCAGCTTATCTCCGGGCTACGAGCAGTACTTC	TRBV11-2	TRBJ2-7	-	-
CASSLGPQGGSAQHF	TGTGCCAGCAGCTTGGGACCCCAGGGTGGTTCAGCCCAGCATTTT	TRBV7-2	TRBJ1-5	-	-
CASSLMGQETQYF	TGTGCCAGCAGCTTAATGGGACAAGAGACCCAGTACTTC	TRBV7-2	TRBJ2-5	-	-
CASGPSGASNQPQHF	TGTGCCAGCGGCCCGAGCGGGGCTAGCAATCAGCCCCAGCATTTT	TRBV27	TRBJ1-5	-	-
CASTGSASSEQYF	TGTGCCAGTACGGGGAGCGCCTCCTCCGAGCAGTACTTC	TRBV19	TRBJ2-7	-	-
CASSFGVSSGSRNEQFF	TGTGCCAGCAGTTTCGGCGTGTCTAGCGGGAGTAGGAATGAGCAGTTCTTC	TRBV27	TRBJ2-1	-	TRBD2
CASSLGIASEAFF	TGCGCCAGCAGCTTGGGGATAGCCTCCGAAGCTTTCTTT	TRBV5-1	TRBJ1-1	-	-
CASSYSSVPMNTEAFF	TGTGCCAGCAGTTACTCCAGTGTCCCGATGAACACTGAAGCTTTCTTT	TRBV6-5	TRBJ1-1	-	-
CASSSTGTSRDTQYF	TGTGCCAGCAGTTCCACAGGGACATCGAGAGATACGCAGTATTTT	TRBV28	TRBJ2-3	-	-
CASSYAGTRTDTQYF	TGTGCCAGCAGTTACGCGGGAACCCGCACAGATACGCAGTATTTT	TRBV6-5	TRBJ2-3	-	-
CASRVGQGDTQYF	TGTGCCAGCAGAGTAGGACAGGGTGATACGCAGTATTTT	TRBV2	TRBJ2-3	-	TRBD1
CASTLTGRGDTEAFF	TGTGCCAGCACCCTTACGGGCAGGGGGGACACTGAAGCTTTCTTT	TRBV6-5	TRBJ1-1	few	TRBD1
CASSSPLGRHDGGKLFF	TGTGCCAGCAGCTCCCCTCTGGGCCGCCATGATGGGGGAAAACTGTTTTTT	TRBV7-9	TRBJ1-4	-	-
CSVLSLAGVGEQFF	TGCAGCGTACTGTCTCTAGCGGGAGTTGGTGAGCAGTTCTTC	TRBV29-1	TRBJ2-1	-	TRBD2
CASVHRGGSNQPQHF	TGTGCCAGCGTACACAGGGGAGGAAGCAATCAGCCCCAGCATTTT	TRBV19	TRBJ1-5	-	TRBD1
CASSSNRDQPQHF	TGTGCCAGCAGCTCCAACAGGGATCAGCCCCAGCATTTT	TRBV7-2	TRBJ1-5	-	-
CASSLGRGARGDTQYF	TGTGCCAGCAGCTTGGGACGGGGGGCGCGAGGTGATACGCAGTATTTT	TRBV5-6	TRBJ2-3	-	-
CASSRPGTGNGYTF	TGTGCCAGTAGCCGCCCCGGGACAGGGAATGGCTACACCTTC	TRBV19	TRBJ1-2	few	TRBD1
CASDPAPFYNEQFF	TGTGCCAGCGACCCAGCCCCCTTCTACAATGAGCAGTTCTTC	TRBV2	TRBJ2-1	few	-
CASSIEQGVRGYTF	TGTGCCAGCAGTATCGAGCAGGGGGTGCGAGGCTACACCTTC	TRBV2	TRBJ1-2	-	TRBD1
CARTRRTDTQYF	TGTGCACGGACTAGGCGCACAGATACGCAGTATTTT	TRBV6-6	TRBJ2-3	-	TRBD2
CASSRDGGSSTDTQYF	TGTGCCAGCAGCCGAGACGGCGGCTCTAGCACAGATACGCAGTATTTT	TRBV9	TRBJ2-3	few	-
CASSYDEVAKNIQYF	TGTGCCAGCAGTTACGATGAGGTAGCCAAAAACATTCAGTACTTC	TRBV6-5	TRBJ2-4	few	-
CASSASGFIGELFF	TGTGCCAGCAGCGCATCCGGGTTTATCGGGGAGCTGTTTTTT	TRBV9	TRBJ2-2	-	-
CASSSRPGLRASYNEQFF	TGTGCCAGCAGCTCAAGACCAGGGCTACGGGCCTCCTACAATGAGCAGTTCTTC	TRBV14	TRBJ2-1	-	-
CASSQENRGTHNLAKNIQYF	TGCGCCAGCAGCCAAGAGAATAGGGGAACCCACAACTTAGCCAAAAACATTCAGTACTTC	TRBV4-3	TRBJ2-4	few	-
CASRETGVREKLFF	TGTGCCAGCAGAGAGACAGGAGTGCGTGAAAAACTGTTTTTT	TRBV28	TRBJ1-4	few	-
CASSLGPGAYEQYF	TGTGCCAGCAGCCTGGGCCCAGGGGCCTACGAGCAGTACTTC	TRBV7-2	TRBJ2-7	-	-
CASSLSAGTEQFF	TGTGCCAGCAGCTTAAGTGCGGGGACCGAGCAGTTCTTC	TRBV7-3	TRBJ2-1	few	-